Sequencing of this T cell receptor (beta chain) was carried out in a study of post-analysis software for immune sequencing data. Prepared TCR beta cDNA libraries contained unique molecular identifiers. TCRdb recomputed calls from the PCR reads with MiXCR, one row per CDR3 protein. The table lists roughly 800,000 distinct CDR3 sequences, just over 45% of them singletons. This clonotype has only a few counts. The antigen remains undetermined. Study results and caveats: Compared with controls, patients had more of roughly five TRBV segments, including TRBV5-6, TRBV5-1 and TRBV20-1.

V lost 1 base and J lost 6; bases outside the gene matches: 6. The CDR3 is made up of 16 amino acids. The germline V gene has CDR1 MGHDK and CDR2 SYGVNS. The origin of this receptor is a girl aged 10 to 17 with multiple sclerosis. V is TRBV25-1 and J is TRBJ2-1; TRBD2 agrees at 10 bases. The sequenced material came from blood. The CDR3 DNA follows: TGTGCCAGCAGTGAATCGAGCGGGAGGGCTGGCAATGAGCAGTTCTTC. It specifies CASSESSGRAGNEQFF.